This is a list of T cell receptor beta chains from one sample in a study of cytomegalovirus exposure and HLA in healthy donors. Data came from immunoSEQ multiplex PCR; TCRdb stores just in-frame clones and leaves some out. The sample gives approximately 110,000 clones, approximately 70% of which show up once; about 5.5% is in the top ten. Specimen: PBMCs. These receptor sequences come from a woman aged 70-85 years in good health and CMV-seropositive. The CDR3 runs from the conserved cysteine through the conserved F or W. A D gene is named only where the DNA matches it firmly. Clone size, where shown, is once, few, many, or a class for clones that have expanded.

abundance	v_gene	j_gene	d_gene	CDR3aa	CDR3nt
once	TRBV15	TRBJ1-1	TRBD1	CATSKEGAQWTEAFF	TGTGCCACTTCGAAGGAGGGGGCTCAATGGACTGAAGCTTTCTTT
.	TRBV19	TRBJ1-2	TRBD1	CASSMSGQLIYGYTF	TGTGCCAGTAGTATGTCGGGACAGCTAATCTATGGCTACACCTTC
few	TRBV6-6	TRBJ1-1	.	CASRVQGRSLNTEAFF	TGTGCCAGCAGGGTCCAGGGCCGGTCTTTGAACACTGAAGCTTTCTTT
.	TRBV7-9	TRBJ1-5	.	CASSWQSNQPQHF	TGTGCCAGCAGTTGGCAGTCCAATCAGCCCCAGCATTTT
.	TRBV27	TRBJ1-5	.	CASSQQGLRNQPQHF	TGTGCCAGCAGTCAACAGGGATTACGTAATCAGCCCCAGCATTTT
few	TRBV18	TRBJ2-3	TRBD2	CASSPLAGGSTDTQYF	TGTGCCAGCTCACCCCTAGCGGGGGGGAGCACAGATACGCAGTATTTT
.	TRBV7-8	TRBJ1-2	.	CASSPAGGGGYGYTF	TGTGCCAGCAGCCCGGCGGGTGGGGGCGGCTATGGCTACACCTTC
few	TRBV5-1	TRBJ1-5	TRBD1	CASASGTGPGQPQHF	TGCGCCAGCGCTTCCGGGACAGGGCCCGGTCAGCCCCAGCATTTT
few	TRBV2	TRBJ1-5	.	CASSVFWGEAQHF	TGTGCCAGCAGTGTATTTTGGGGGGAGGCCCAGCATTTT
.	TRBV5-7	TRBJ1-1	TRBD1	CASSSAGGPSVAFF	TGTGCCAGCAGTTCGGCAGGGGGCCCGTCCGTCGCTTTCTTT
few	TRBV5-1	TRBJ2-2	TRBD2	CASSLVGTTSPGELFF	TGCGCCAGCAGCTTGGTAGGGACTACTAGCCCCGGGGAGCTGTTTTTT
.	TRBV10-1	TRBJ1-3	.	CASSNEQTATASGNTIYF	TGCGCCAGCAGTAACGAGCAGACAGCTACCGCCTCTGGAAACACCATATATTTT
.	TRBV30	TRBJ1-5	.	CAWTHGADNQPQHF	TGTGCCTGGACCCATGGGGCGGACAATCAGCCCCAGCATTTT
.	TRBV7-9	TRBJ1-5	TRBD1	CASSLTGDSNQPQHF	TGTGCCAGCAGCTTAACAGGGGATAGCAATCAGCCCCAGCATTTT
.	TRBV4-3	TRBJ2-1	.	CASSQDGYNEQFF	TGCGCCAGCAGCCAAGACGGCTACAATGAGCAGTTCTTC
few	TRBV5-4	TRBJ2-3	TRBD2	CASSGAGEVTDTQYF	TGTGCCAGCAGCGGAGCGGGGGAGGTAACAGATACGCAGTATTTT
.	TRBV4-1	TRBJ1-2	.	CASSQDGREGGYTF	TGCGCCAGCAGCCAGGACGGCAGGGAAGGCGGCTACACCTTC
.	TRBV4-1	TRBJ2-1	TRBD1	CASSQTQAGTVYNEQFF	TGCGCCAGCAGCCAAACCCAAGCCGGGACAGTATACAATGAGCAGTTCTTC
.	TRBV7-2	TRBJ1-1	TRBD1	CASSLRDRATEAFF	TGTGCCAGCAGCTTACGGGACAGGGCCACTGAAGCTTTCTTT
.	TRBV30	TRBJ1-2	TRBD1	CAWSGDSWGHGYTF	TGTGCCTGGAGTGGGGACAGTTGGGGTCATGGCTACACCTTC
.	TRBV6-6	TRBJ2-2	.	CASEGDLTGELFF	TGTGCCAGCGAAGGGGATTTGACCGGGGAGCTGTTTTTT
few	TRBV19	TRBJ2-1	.	CASSRYNEQFF	TGTGCCAGTAGCAGGTACAATGAGCAGTTCTTC
.	TRBV19	TRBJ1-5	.	CASTPERTGNQPQHF	TGTGCCAGTACCCCCGAGCGGACAGGCAATCAGCCCCAGCATTTT
.	TRBV7-6	TRBJ1-1	.	CASSLFRGGTEAFF	TGTGCCAGCAGCTTGTTTCGGGGAGGTACTGAAGCTTTCTTT
few	TRBV2	TRBJ2-7	TRBD2	CASEYGTSSYEQYF	TGTGCCAGCGAATATGGGACTAGCTCCTACGAGCAGTACTTC
.	TRBV7-6	TRBJ2-3	TRBD2	CASSFGASGGTDTQYF	TGTGCCAGCAGCTTTGGCGCTAGCGGGGGCACAGATACGCAGTATTTT
.	TRBV13	TRBJ2-3	TRBD1	CASTPPRYRGQDTQYF	TGTGCCAGCACCCCTCCACGATACAGGGGGCAGGATACGCAGTATTTT
.	TRBV7-9	TRBJ1-4	TRBD1	CASSHTWDRTPNKLFF	TGTGCCAGCAGCCACACATGGGACAGGACCCCCAATAAACTGTTTTTT
.	TRBV7-2	TRBJ2-1	TRBD2	CASSLVGVGGNEQFF	TGTGCCAGCAGCCTCGTCGGGGTGGGGGGGAATGAGCAGTTCTTC
once	TRBV7-2	TRBJ2-3	.	CASSSRLLYTQYF	TGTGCCAGCAGCTCGAGACTCCTCTATACGCAGTATTTT
.	TRBV7-2	TRBJ2-5	.	CASSPGHLRETQYF	TGTGCCAGCAGCCCGGGACACCTTCGGGAGACCCAGTACTTC
.	TRBV30	TRBJ1-4	.	CAWSVLRGSTNEKLFF	TGTGCCTGGAGTGTACTTAGGGGCTCTACTAATGAAAAACTGTTTTTT
few	TRBV11-2	TRBJ2-7	TRBD2	CASSLGGGPYEQYF	TGTGCCAGCAGCTTGGGCGGGGGGCCCTACGAGCAGTACTTC
.	TRBV7-2	TRBJ2-1	TRBD2	CASSLVASGEREQFF	TGTGCCAGCAGCTTAGTGGCTAGCGGGGAACGGGAGCAGTTCTTC
.	TRBV9	TRBJ1-6	.	CASSLGTISSPLHF	TGTGCCAGCAGCCTCGGGACAATATCTTCACCCCTCCACTTT
.	TRBV29-1	TRBJ1-1	.	CSAQTGPTEAFF	TGCAGCGCCCAGACAGGTCCCACTGAAGCTTTCTTT
.	TRBV10-3	TRBJ2-7	.	CAISAEGVYEQYF	TGTGCCATCAGTGCGGAGGGTGTCTACGAGCAGTACTTC
.	TRBV2	TRBJ1-4	.	CATRPSQVGGEKLFF	TGTGCCACCCGCCCCAGTCAAGTAGGGGGTGAAAAACTGTTTTTT
once	TRBV5-4	TRBJ2-1	TRBD2	CASSLGTGGLLSEQFF	TGTGCCAGCAGCTTGGGGACGGGGGGGCTATTAAGTGAGCAGTTCTTC
.	TRBV18	TRBJ1-2	TRBD1	CASSPGTDGYGYTF	TGTGCCAGCTCACCAGGGACAGACGGATATGGCTACACCTTC